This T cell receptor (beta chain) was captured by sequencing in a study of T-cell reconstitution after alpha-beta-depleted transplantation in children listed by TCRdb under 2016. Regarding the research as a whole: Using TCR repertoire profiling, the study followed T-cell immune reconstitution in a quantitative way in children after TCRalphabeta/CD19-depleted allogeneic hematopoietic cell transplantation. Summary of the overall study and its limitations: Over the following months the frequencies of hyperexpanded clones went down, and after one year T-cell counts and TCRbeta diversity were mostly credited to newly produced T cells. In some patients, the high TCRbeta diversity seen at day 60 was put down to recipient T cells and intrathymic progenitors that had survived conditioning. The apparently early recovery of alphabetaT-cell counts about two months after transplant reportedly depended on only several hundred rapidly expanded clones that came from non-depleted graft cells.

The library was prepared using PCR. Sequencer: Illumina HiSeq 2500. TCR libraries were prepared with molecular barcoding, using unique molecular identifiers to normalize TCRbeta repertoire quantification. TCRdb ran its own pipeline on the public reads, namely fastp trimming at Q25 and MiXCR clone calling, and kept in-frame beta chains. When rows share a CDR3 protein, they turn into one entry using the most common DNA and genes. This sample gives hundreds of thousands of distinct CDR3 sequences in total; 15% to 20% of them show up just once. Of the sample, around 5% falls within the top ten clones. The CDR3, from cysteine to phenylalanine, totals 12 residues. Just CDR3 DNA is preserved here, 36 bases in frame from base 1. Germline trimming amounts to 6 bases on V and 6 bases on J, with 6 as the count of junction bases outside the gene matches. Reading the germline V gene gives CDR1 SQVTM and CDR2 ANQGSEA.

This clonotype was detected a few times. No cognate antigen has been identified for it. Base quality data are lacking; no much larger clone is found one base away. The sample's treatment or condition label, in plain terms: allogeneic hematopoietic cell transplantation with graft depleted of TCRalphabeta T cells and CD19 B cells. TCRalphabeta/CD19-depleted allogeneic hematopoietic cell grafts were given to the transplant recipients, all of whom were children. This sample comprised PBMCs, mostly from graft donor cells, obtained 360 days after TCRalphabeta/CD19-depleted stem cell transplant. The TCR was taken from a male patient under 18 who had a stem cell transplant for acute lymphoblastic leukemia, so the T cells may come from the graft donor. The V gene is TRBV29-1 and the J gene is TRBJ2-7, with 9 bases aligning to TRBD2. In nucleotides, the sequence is TGCAGCGTGGGACTAGCCTCCGGCGAGCAGTACTTC. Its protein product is CSVGLASGEQYF.